Each of the 7 T cell receptor beta chains below was sequenced from the same sample in a study of T cell responses to AZD1222 COVID-19 vaccine. Data came from immunoSEQ multiplex PCR; TCRdb stores just in-frame clones and leaves some out. The table records some 150,000 clones, 88% of them present only once. This specimen was peripheral blood, taken 28 days after the second dose of the MenACWY control vaccine. Receptors were obtained from an adult who received the MenACWY meningococcal vaccine as a control.

The table lists this clone with a count of one. The rearrangement joins TRBV18 to TRBJ1-4; 9 positions match TRBD1. Germline V lookup: CDR1 KGHSH, CDR2 LQKENI. The CDR3 runs 15 residues. The junction had 4 bases not matched to a gene; V was cut back by 0 bases and J by 8 bases. CDR3 DNA sequence: TGTGCCAGCTCACCACCGGGGACAGGGCGAGAAAAACTGTTTTTT. Protein product: CASSPPGTGREKLFF.

The chain combines TRBV18 with TRBJ2-1; D possibly uses TRBD1 or TRBD2 (5 bases each). The CDR3 covers 17 residues. The germline V gene encodes CDR1 KGHSH and CDR2 LQKENI. V was trimmed by 0 bases and J by 4 bases, leaving 16 bases between them. Here the CDR3 DNA reads TGTGCCAGCTCACCACCGGGGGTCCCTAGCTTATACAATGAGCAGTTCTTC. This codes for CASSPPGVPSLYNEQFF.

This chain uses TRBV9 with TRBJ1-3; no reliable D call. The V gene lost 3 bases and the J gene lost 0 bases, with 7 bases spanning the gap. The CDR3 runs to 14 residues. Germline values: CDR1 SGDLS, CDR2 YYNGEE. The CDR3 is CASSADPSGNTIYF. CDR3 nucleotide sequence: TGTGCCAGCAGCGCGGACCCCTCTGGAAACACCATATATTTT.

V gene TRBV3-1 (or the pseudogene TRBV3-2) combines with J gene TRBJ2-3; 10 bases align to TRBD2. V shed 2 bases and J 0 bases; nucleotides not matched to a gene: 11. The CDR3 totals 19 residues. Germline CDR1 LGHDT, CDR2 YNNKEL (reference sequence). The CDR3 DNA is TGTGCCAGCAGCCAATTGCTAGCGGGAGTGATTGAGAGCACAGATACGCAGTATTTT. It encodes CASSQLLAGVIESTDTQYF.

The V and J genes are TRBV5-4 and TRBJ1-1, with 9 bases identical to TRBD1. This CDR3 is built from 16 residues. Trimming cost V 5 bases and J 0 bases; bases outside gene matches: 8. Germline lookup yields CDR1 SGHNT and CDR2 YYREEE (reference sequence). CDR3 protein: CASRGGDRAMNTEAFF. CDR3 in DNA: TGTGCCAGCAGGGGGGGGGACAGGGCCATGAACACTGAAGCTTTCTTT. Based on the CDR3 plus reference TRBV5-4 and TRBJ1-1, the full variable domain is ETGVTQSPTHLIKTRGQQVTLRCSSQSGHNTVSWYQQALGQGPQFIFQYYREEENGRGNFPPRFSGLQFPNYSSELNVNALELDDSALYLCASRGGDRAMNTEAFFGQGTRLTVV.

The chain recombines TRBV27 with TRBJ2-7; TRBD2 aligns across 9 bases. Trimming cost V 6 bases and J 4 bases; bases outside gene matches: 4. The CDR3 has 13 residues. Germline V gene sequence: CDR1 MNHEY, CDR2 SMNVEV (reference sequence). CDR3 region: CASSSGRSYEQYF. CDR3 DNA: TGTGCCAGCAGCAGCGGGAGGTCGTACGAGCAGTACTTC.

This chain connects TRBV30 to TRBJ1-6; 7 nucleotides align to TRBD1. J gave up 4 bases and V 2 bases, and 8 bases lay outside the gene matches. CDR1 is GTSNPN and CDR2 is SVGIG in the germline V gene (reference sequence). The CDR3 has 16 residues. CDR3 sequence (DNA): TGTGCCTGGAGTTCTCGTACGGGACAGTATAATTCACCCCTCCACTTT. The encoded protein is CAWSSRTGQYNSPLHF.